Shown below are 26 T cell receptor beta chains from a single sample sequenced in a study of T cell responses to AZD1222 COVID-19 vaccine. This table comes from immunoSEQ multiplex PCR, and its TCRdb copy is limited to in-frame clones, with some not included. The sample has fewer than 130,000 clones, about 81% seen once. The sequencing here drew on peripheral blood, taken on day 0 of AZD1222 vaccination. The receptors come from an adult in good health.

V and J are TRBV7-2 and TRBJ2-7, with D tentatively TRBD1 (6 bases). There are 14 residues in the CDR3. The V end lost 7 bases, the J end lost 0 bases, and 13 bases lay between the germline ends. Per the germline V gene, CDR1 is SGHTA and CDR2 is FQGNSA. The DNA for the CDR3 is TGTGCCAGCACAAGGGACATCCGCTCCTACGAGCAGTACTTC. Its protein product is CASTRDIRSYEQYF.

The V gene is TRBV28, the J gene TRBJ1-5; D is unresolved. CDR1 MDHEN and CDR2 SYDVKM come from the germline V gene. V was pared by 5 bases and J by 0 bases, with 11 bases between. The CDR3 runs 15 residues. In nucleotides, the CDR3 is TGTGCCAGCAGTCCTGGACGGTTTAGCAATCAGCCCCAGCATTTT. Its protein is CASSPGRFSNQPQHF.

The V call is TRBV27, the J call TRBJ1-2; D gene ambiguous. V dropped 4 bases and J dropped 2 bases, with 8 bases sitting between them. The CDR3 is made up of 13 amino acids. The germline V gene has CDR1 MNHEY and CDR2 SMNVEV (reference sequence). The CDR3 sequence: CASSYRENYGYTF. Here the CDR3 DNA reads TGTGCCAGCAGTTATCGTGAAAACTATGGCTACACCTTC.

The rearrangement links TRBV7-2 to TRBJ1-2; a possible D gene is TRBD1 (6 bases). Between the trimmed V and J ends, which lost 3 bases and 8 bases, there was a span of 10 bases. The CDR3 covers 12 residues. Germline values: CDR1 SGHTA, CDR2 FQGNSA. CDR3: CASSLDSWGYTF. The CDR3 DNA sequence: TGTGCCAGCAGCTTGGACAGTTGGGGCTACACCTTC.

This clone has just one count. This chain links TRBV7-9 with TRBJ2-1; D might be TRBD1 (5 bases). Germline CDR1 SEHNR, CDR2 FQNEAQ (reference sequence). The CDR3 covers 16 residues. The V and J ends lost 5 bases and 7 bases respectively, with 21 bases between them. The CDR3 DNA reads TGTGCCAGCAGCACGACAGAAATGGTGGGGTATAATGAGCAGTTCTTC. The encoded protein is CASSTTEMVGYNEQFF. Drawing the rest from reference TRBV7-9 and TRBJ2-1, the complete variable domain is DTGVSQNPRHKITKRGQNVTFRCDPISEHNRLYWYRQTLGQGPEFLTYFQNEAQLEKSRLLSDRFSAERPKGSFSTLEIQRTEQGDSAMYLCASSTTEMVGYNEQFFGPGTRLTVL.

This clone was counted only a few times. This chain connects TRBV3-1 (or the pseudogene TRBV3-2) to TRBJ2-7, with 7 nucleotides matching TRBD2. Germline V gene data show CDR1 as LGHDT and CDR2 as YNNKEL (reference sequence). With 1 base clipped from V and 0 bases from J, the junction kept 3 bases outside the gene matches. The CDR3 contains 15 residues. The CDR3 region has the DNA TGTGCCAGCAGCCAAGTAGCGGGTATCTCCTACGAGCAGTACTTC. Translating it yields CASSQVAGISYEQYF.

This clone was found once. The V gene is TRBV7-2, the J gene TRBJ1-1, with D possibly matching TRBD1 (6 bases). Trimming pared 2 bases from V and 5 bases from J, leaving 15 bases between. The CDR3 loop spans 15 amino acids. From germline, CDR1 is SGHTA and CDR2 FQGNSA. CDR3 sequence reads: CASSLRSGDVTEAFF. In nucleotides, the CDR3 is TGTGCCAGCAGCTTACGGTCAGGGGATGTTACTGAAGCTTTCTTT.

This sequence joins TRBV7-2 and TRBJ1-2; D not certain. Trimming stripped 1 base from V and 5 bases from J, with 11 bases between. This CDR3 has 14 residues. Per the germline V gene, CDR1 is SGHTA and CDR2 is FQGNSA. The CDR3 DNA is TGTGCCAGCAGCTTAGGAGCGTCCTCATATGGCTACACCTTC. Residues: CASSLGASSYGYTF. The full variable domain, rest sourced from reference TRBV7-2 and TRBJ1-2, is GAGVSQSPSNKVTEKGKDVELRCDPISGHTALYWYRQSLGQGLEFLIYFQGNSAPDKSGLPSDRFSAERTGGSVSTLTIQRTQQEDSAVYLCASSLGASSYGYTFGSGTRLTVV.

The CDR3 spells CATSSGYGYTF. CDR3 in DNA: TGTGCCACCAGTAGTGGCTATGGCTACACCTTC. The V gene is TRBV24-1, the J gene TRBJ1-2; D remains ambiguous. CDR1 KGHDR and CDR2 SFDVKD come from the germline V gene. V lost 6 bases, J lost 4 bases, and 5 bases lay in between. The CDR3 length is 11 residues.

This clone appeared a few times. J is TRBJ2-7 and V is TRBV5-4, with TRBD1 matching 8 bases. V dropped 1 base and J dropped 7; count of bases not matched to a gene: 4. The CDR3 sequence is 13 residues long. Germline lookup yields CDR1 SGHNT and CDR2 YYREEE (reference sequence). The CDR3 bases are TGTGCCAGCAGCTTGCGGACAGGGATGGAGCAGTACTTC. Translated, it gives CASSLRTGMEQYF.

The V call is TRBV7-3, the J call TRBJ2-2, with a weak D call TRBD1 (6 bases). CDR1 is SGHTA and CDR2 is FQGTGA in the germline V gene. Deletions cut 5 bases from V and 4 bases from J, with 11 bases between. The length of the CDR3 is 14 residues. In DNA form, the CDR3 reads TGTGCCAGCAGCCAGGGGCGAGGCACCGGGGAGCTGTTTTTT. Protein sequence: CASSQGRGTGELFF.

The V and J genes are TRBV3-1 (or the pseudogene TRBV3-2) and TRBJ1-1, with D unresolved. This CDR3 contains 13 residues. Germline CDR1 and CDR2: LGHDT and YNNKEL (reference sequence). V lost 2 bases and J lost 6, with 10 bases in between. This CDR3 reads CASSQLLRAEAFF. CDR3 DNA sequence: TGTGCCAGCAGCCAACTCCTACGGGCTGAAGCTTTCTTT.

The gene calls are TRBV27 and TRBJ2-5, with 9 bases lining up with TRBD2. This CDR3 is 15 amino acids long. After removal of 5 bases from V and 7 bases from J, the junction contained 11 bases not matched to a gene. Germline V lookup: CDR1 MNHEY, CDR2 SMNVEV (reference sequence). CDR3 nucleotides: TGTGCCAGCAGTCCCTTGGCGGGGGGGTTGGGGACCCAGTACTTC. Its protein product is CASSPLAGGLGTQYF.

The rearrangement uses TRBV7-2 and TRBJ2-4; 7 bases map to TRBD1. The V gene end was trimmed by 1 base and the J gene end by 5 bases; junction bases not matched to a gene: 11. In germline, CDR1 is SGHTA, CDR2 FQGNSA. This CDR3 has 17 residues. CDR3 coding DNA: TGTGCCAGCAGCTTAGGGAGAAGGGTACAGGGGCAAAACATTCAGTACTTC. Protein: CASSLGRRVQGQNIQYF.

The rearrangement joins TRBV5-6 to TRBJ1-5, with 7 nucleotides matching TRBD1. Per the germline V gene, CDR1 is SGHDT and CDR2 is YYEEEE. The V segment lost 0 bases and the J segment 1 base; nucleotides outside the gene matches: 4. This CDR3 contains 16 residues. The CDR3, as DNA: TGTGCCAGCAGCTTGGGGGGACAGTGGAGCAATCAGCCCCAGCATTTT. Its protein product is CASSLGGQWSNQPQHF.

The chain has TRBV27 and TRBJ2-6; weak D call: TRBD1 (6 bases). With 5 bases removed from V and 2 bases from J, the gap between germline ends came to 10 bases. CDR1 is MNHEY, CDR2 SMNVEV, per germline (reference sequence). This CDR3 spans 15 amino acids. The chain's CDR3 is CASSAPGAGANVLTF. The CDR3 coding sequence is TGTGCCAGCAGTGCCCCAGGGGCTGGGGCCAACGTCCTGACTTTC.

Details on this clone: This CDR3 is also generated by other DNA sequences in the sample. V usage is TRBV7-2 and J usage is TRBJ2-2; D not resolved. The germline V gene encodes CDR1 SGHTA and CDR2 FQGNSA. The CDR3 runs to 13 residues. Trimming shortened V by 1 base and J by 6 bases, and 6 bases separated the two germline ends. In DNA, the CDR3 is TGTGCCAGCAGCTTAGGAGGCTCCGGGGAGCTGTTTTTT. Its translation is CASSLGGSGELFF. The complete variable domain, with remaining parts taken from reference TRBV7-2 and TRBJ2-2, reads GAGVSQSPSNKVTEKGKDVELRCDPISGHTALYWYRQSLGQGLEFLIYFQGNSAPDKSGLPSDRFSAERTGGSVSTLTIQRTQQEDSAVYLCASSLGGSGELFFGEGSRLTVL.

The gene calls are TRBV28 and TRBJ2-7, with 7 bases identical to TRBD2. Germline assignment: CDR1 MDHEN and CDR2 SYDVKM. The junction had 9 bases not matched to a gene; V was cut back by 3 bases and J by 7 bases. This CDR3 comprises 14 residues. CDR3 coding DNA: TGTGCCAGCAGTTTGAGAGGGAGGGGAAAAGAGCAGTACTTC. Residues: CASSLRGRGKEQYF.

Here the CDR3 DNA reads TGTGCCACCAGTGATCCCGACAGGGCCCCCGCGAACACCGGGGAGCTGTTTTTT. This codes for CATSDPDRAPANTGELFF. The V gene is TRBV24-1, the J gene TRBJ2-2, with 7 nucleotides matching TRBD1. Losses at the gene ends were 3 bases for V and 0 bases for J; bases not matched to a gene: 9. Germline lookup yields CDR1 KGHDR and CDR2 SFDVKD. The CDR3 extends over 18 amino acids.

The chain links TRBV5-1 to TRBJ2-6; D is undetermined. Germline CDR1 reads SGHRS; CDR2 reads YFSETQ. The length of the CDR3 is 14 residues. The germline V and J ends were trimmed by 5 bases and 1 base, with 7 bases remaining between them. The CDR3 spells CASRPESGANVLTF. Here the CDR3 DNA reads TGCGCCAGCAGACCTGAATCTGGGGCCAACGTCCTGACTTTC.

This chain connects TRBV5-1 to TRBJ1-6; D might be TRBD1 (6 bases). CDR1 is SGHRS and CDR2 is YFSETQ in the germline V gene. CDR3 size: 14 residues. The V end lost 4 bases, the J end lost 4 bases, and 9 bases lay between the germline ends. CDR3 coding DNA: TGCGCCAGCAGCCCAGGGGAATATAATTCACCCCTCCACTTT. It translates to CASSPGEYNSPLHF.

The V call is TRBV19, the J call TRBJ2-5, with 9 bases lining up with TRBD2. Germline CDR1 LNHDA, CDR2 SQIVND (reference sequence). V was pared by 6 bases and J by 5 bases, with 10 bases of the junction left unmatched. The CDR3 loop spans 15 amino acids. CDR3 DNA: TGTGCCAGTAGCATGGGTAGCGGGAGAAGGGAGACCCAGTACTTC. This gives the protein CASSMGSGRRETQYF.

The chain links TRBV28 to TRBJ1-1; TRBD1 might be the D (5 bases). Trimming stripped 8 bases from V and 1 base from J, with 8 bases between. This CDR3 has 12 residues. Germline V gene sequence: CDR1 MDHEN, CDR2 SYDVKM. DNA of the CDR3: TGTGCCAGCGGACATGCGAACACTGAAGCTTTCTTT. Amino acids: CASGHANTEAFF.

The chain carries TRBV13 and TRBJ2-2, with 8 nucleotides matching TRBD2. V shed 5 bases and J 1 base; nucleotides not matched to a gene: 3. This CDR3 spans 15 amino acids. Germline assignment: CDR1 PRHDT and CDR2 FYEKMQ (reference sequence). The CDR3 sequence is CASSRSGRNTGELFF. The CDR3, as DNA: TGTGCCAGCAGCCGGAGCGGGAGGAACACCGGGGAGCTGTTTTTT.

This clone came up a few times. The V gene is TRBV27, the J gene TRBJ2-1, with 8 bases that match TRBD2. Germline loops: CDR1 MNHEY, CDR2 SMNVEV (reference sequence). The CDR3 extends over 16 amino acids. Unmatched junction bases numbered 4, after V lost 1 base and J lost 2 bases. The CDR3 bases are TGTGCCAGCAGTTTATTCAGCGGGGGTGCCTACAATGAGCAGTTCTTC. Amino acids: CASSLFSGGAYNEQFF.

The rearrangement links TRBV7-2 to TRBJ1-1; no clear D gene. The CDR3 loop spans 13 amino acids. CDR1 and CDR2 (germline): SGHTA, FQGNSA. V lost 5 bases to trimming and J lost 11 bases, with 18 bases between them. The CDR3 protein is CASSQAGGRAAFF. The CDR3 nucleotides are TGTGCCAGCAGCCAAGCGGGCGGTCGTGCTGCTTTCTTT.